These 6 T cell receptor beta chains were all obtained from the same sample, sequenced in a study of T-cell reconstitution after alpha-beta-depleted transplantation in children. The TCRbeta library was prepared with unique molecular identifiers. In TCRdb, the PCR reads were re-called with MiXCR into one record per CDR3 protein. The sample contains about 980,000 distinct CDR3 sequences, about 29% of which appear only once. Specimen: PBMCs, mostly from graft donor cells, collected 360 days after TCRalphabeta/CD19-depleted stem cell transplant. These receptors were obtained from a boy under three years old who had a stem cell transplant for SCID, so the T cells may come from the graft donor.

As concerns this clonotype: This may arise from a read error, as a much more abundant clone is one base away. The V gene is TRBV12-3 or TRBV12-4, the J gene TRBJ2-2; 9 bases map to TRBD1. CDR3 length: 15 residues. After removal of 5 bases from V and 4 bases from J, the junction contained 5 bases not matched to a gene. The CDR3 loop reads CASSPVTGGTGELFF. The CDR3 DNA reads as TGTGCCAGCAGTCCCGTGACAGGGGGCACCGGGGAGCTGTTTTTT.

The chain joins TRBV4-3 to TRBJ1-1; D uncertain. Germline V gene data show CDR1 as LGHNA and CDR2 as YSLEER. The CDR3 extends over 15 amino acids. V gave up 0 bases and J gave up 1 base, with 9 bases separating them. The CDR3 coding sequence is TGCGCCAGCAGCCAAGACGCGCGCCCGAACACTGAAGCTTTCTTT. Translating it yields CASSQDARPNTEAFF.

The J gene is TRBJ1-5, the V gene TRBV28; the D gene is possibly TRBD1 (6 bases). Germline V lookup: CDR1 MDHEN, CDR2 SYDVKM. There are 13 residues in the CDR3. The V and J ends lost 6 bases and 5 bases respectively, with 11 bases between them. CDR3: CASSGQRHQPQHF. DNA of the CDR3: TGTGCCAGCAGCGGACAGCGCCATCAGCCCCAGCATTTT.

The chain links TRBV4-1 to TRBJ2-1, with D possibly matching TRBD1 (6 bases). V lost 1 base, J lost 5 bases, and 21 bases lay in between. In germline, CDR1 is MGHRA, CDR2 YSYEKL. The CDR3 runs to 18 residues. In nucleotides, the CDR3 is TGCGCCAGCAGCCAAGGGTGGGGCGTCACAGGGTCCGACAATGAGCAGTTCTTC. Protein: CASSQGWGVTGSDNEQFF.

The rearrangement links TRBV7-6 to TRBJ2-7; D remains unclear. The CDR3 extends over 13 amino acids. CDR1 and CDR2 (germline): SGHVS, FNYEAQ. The V end was cut by 0 bases, the J end by 3 bases, with 6 bases between. This CDR3 is CASSLAHGYEQYF. DNA for the CDR3: TGTGCCAGCAGCTTAGCGCATGGCTACGAGCAGTACTTC.

The chain couples TRBV7-9 to TRBJ2-1, with D perhaps TRBD1 (5 bases). Deletions cut 2 bases from V and 5 bases from J, with 16 bases between. CDR3 size: 16 residues. Germline-derived CDR1 and CDR2 are SEHNR and FQNEAQ (reference sequence). CDR3 residues: CASSLKSTGKNNEQFF. CDR3 bases: TGTGCCAGCAGCTTAAAGAGTACAGGAAAGAACAATGAGCAGTTCTTC.